These T cell receptor beta chains were read from a single sample in a study of T cell clusters in autoimmune cytopenias. TCRdb reprocessed the multiplex PCR reads and keeps a single row for each CDR3 protein, giving no DNA. The table lists under 7,500 distinct CDR3 sequences, with around 23% in the top ten. The sequencing input was peripheral blood. The receptors shown here come from a human donor with an autoimmune cytopenia or autoimmune hepatitis (not recorded which). The CDR3 runs from the conserved cysteine through the conserved F or W. Clone size is given for some rows only: seen once, a few or many times, or a class if the clone is expanded.

>TRBV6-2/TRBV6-3|TRBJ2-7|-
CATLTGVYEQYF
>TRBV10-3|TRBJ1-4|medium-sized
CAISESLGGSEKLFF
>TRBV19|TRBJ1-1|-
CASSASQGRMAFF
>TRBV20-1|TRBJ2-7|-
CSSTGLGAYEQYF
>TRBV29-1|TRBJ1-2|-
CSVEGGSRGGYTF
>TRBV29-1|TRBJ1-1|medium-sized
CSVDSGIGTEAFF
>TRBV29-1|TRBJ2-7|-
CSVEVAGAYEQYF
>TRBV19|TRBJ1-1|-
CASRVKMNTEAFF
>TRBV5-1|TRBJ2-3|-
CDSSYLTDTQYF
>TRBV15|TRBJ2-5|medium-sized
CATSRDRQRGGRETQYF
>TRBV5-5|TRBJ1-4|medium-sized
CASADRSNEKLFF
>TRBV19|TRBJ1-4|-
CASSILPGQGGEKLFF
>TRBV18|TRBJ2-7|-
CASSRDSNAYEQYF
>TRBV19|TRBJ2-7|-
CASSRTSGSGEQYF
>TRBV7-9|TRBJ2-5|-
CASSLVPGLADQETQYF
>TRBV6-5|TRBJ1-2|-
CASRVRGNYGYTF
>TRBV6-1|TRBJ2-2|-
CASSERRGAVTGELFF
>TRBV27|TRBJ2-7|-
CASSLQGRTYEQYF
>TRBV24-1|TRBJ2-5|-
CATSDSGLETQYF
>TRBV7-2|TRBJ2-4|-
CASSPIQGPKNIQYF
>TRBV19|TRBJ1-5|medium-sized
CASSIWWDNNQPQHF
>TRBV20-1|TRBJ2-7|-
CSARRLEIYEQYF
>TRBV6-5|TRBJ1-5|-
CASSYWGPQHF
>TRBV30|TRBJ2-7|medium-sized
CAWTDRPGWEQYF
>TRBV18|TRBJ1-5|-
CASSDGERGPQHF
>TRBV12-3/TRBV12-4|TRBJ1-3|-
CASSLASLSRDRTGNTIYF
>TRBV15|TRBJ2-5|-
CATSRGGEETQYF
>TRBV12-3/TRBV12-4|TRBJ1-2|medium-sized
CASSRQGARGYTF
>TRBV10-3|TRBJ2-2|-
CAISGGTENTGELFF
>TRBV27|TRBJ1-2|-
CASSFRQGYYGYTF
>TRBV30|TRBJ2-3|medium-sized
CAWTTGTAFTDTQYF
>TRBV29-1|TRBJ2-2|medium-sized
CSGGQGSSTGELFF
>TRBV12-3/TRBV12-4|TRBJ1-3|-
CASSLSRGNTIYF
>TRBV5-4|TRBJ1-2|medium-sized
CATSGAGMVPGGYTF
>TRBV18|TRBJ2-7|-
CASSQLRTGLSYEQYF
>TRBV7-9|TRBJ2-2|medium-sized
CASSHWTGATGELFF
>TRBV7-9|TRBJ2-6|-
CASSHITGANVLTF
>TRBV20-1|TRBJ2-7|-
CSAIQSYEQYF
>TRBV19|TRBJ1-5|medium-sized
CASSPLDRGGQPQHF
>TRBV6-5|TRBJ2-2|medium-sized
CASSDWDRVQTGELFF
>TRBV7-9|TRBJ1-4|medium-sized
CASRDGYEKLFF
>TRBV19|TRBJ2-3|-
CASSISGYEAGTDTQYF
>TRBV18|TRBJ1-4|-
CASSLTGTAYEAEKLFF
>TRBV5-5|TRBJ1-2|hyperexpanded
CASSLGNRGYTF
>TRBV19|TRBJ2-1|medium-sized
CASSITLAGPHEQFF
>TRBV19|TRBJ1-2|medium-sized
CASTKTGANYGYTF
>TRBV5-4|TRBJ1-3|-
CASSFGRGSGNTIYF
>TRBV12-3/TRBV12-4|TRBJ2-6|medium-sized
CASSLGGANVLTF
>TRBV19|TRBJ2-1|medium-sized
CASSIAENEQFF
>TRBV15|TRBJ1-1|-
CATSRDRGLGAEAFF
>TRBV30|TRBJ1-1|-
CAWSVWGRWRAFF
>TRBV20-1|TRBJ1-4|-
CSARDGSDGDKLFF
>TRBV18|TRBJ1-4|-
CASSQGMREKLFF
>TRBV7-6|TRBJ2-3|-
CASSFGTGGPGDTQYF
>TRBV18|TRBJ1-1|-
CASSPLANTEAFF
>TRBV6-6|TRBJ1-1|-
CASSRGSTEAFF
>TRBV5-6|TRBJ2-1|-
CASSPIGGPQQFF